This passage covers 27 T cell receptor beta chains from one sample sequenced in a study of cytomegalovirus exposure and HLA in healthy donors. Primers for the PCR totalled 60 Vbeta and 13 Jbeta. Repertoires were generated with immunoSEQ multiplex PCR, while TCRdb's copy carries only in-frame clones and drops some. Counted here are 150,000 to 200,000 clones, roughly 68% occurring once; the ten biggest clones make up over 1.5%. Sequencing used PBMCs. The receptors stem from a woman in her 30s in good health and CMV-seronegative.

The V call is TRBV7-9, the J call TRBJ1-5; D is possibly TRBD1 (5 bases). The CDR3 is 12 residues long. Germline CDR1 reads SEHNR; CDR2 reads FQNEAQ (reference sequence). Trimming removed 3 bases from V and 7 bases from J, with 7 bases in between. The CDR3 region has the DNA TGTGCCAGCAGCTTTAGGGGACAGCCCCAGCATTTT. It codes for CASSFRGQPQHF.

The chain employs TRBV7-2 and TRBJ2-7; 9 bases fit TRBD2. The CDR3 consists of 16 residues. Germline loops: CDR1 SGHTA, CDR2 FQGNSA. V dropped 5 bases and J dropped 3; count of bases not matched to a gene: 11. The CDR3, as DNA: TGTGCCAGCAGCCCCAGCCTGGGAGCGGGGGGCTACGAGCAGTACTTC. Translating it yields CASSPSLGAGGYEQYF.

The CDR3, as DNA: TGTGCCAGCTGGGAGGATACAACTAATGAAAAACTGTTTTTT. This translates into CASWEDTTNEKLFF. The chain links TRBV2 to TRBJ1-4; D unclear. V dropped 8 bases and J dropped 0 bases, with 10 bases sitting between them. The CDR3 has 14 amino acids. Per the germline V gene, CDR1 is SNHLY and CDR2 is FYNNEI.

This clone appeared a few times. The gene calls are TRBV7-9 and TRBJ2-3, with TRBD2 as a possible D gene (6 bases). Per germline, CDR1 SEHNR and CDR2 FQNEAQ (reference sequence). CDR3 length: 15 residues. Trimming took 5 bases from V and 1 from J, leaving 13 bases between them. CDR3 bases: TGTGCCAGCAGCCCTAAGCGGGCAGGCACAGATACGCAGTATTTT. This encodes CASSPKRAGTDTQYF.

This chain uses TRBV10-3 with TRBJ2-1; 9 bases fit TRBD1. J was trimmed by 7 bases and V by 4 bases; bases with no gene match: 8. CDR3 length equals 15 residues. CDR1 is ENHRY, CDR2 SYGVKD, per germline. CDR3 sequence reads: CAISGGDRARNEQFF. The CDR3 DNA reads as TGTGCCATCAGTGGAGGGGACAGGGCTCGTAATGAGCAGTTCTTC.

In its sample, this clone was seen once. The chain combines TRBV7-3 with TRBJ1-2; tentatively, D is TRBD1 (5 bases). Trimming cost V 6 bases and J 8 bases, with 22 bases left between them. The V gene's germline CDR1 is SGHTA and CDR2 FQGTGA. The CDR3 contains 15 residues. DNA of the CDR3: TGTGCCAGCAGTCCCGACCCCCAGGGCGCCGAGGGCTACACCTTC. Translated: CASSPDPQGAEGYTF.

The chain's CDR3 is CASSQHLVATGEQYF. CDR3 coding DNA: TGCGCCAGCAGCCAACACCTTGTCGCTACGGGCGAGCAGTACTTC. The chain carries TRBV4-3 and TRBJ2-7; D not certain. Trimming took 2 bases from V and 6 from J, leaving 17 bases between them. Germline CDR1 is LGHNA and CDR2 is YSLEER. There are 15 residues in the CDR3.

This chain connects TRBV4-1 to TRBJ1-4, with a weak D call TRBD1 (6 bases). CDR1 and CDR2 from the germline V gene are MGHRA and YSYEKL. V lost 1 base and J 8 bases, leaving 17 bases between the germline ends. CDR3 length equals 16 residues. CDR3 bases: TGCGCCAGCAGCCAAGTTGTAGGGGGGGTAAGGGAAAAACTGTTTTTT. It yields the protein CASSQVVGGVREKLFF.

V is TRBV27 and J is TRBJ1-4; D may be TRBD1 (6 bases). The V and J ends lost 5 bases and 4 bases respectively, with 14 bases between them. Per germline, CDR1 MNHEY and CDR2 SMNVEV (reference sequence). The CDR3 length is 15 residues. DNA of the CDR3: TGTGCCAGCAGTCCCCGACAGGCTAATAATGAAAAACTGTTTTTT. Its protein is CASSPRQANNEKLFF.

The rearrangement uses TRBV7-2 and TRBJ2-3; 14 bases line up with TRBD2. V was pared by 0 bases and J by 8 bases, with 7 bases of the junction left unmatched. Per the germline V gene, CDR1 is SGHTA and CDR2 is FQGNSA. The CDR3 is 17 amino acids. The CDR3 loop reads CASSLARLAGGVSTQYF. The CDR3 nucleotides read TGTGCCAGCAGCTTAGCGAGACTAGCGGGAGGGGTCTCTACGCAGTATTTT.

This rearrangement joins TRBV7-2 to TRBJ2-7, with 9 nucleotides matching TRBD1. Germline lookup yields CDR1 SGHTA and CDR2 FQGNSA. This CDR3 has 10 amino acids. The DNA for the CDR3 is TGTCCGACAGGGGGATACGAGCAGTACTTC. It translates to CPTGGYEQYF.

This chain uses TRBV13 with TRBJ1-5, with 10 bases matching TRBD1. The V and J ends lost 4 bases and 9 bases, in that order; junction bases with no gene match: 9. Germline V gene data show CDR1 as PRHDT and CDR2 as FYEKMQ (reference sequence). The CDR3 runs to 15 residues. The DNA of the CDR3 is TGTGCCAGCAGCTCTCGGGACAGGGGCTCTTCGCCCCAGCATTTT. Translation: CASSSRDRGSSPQHF.

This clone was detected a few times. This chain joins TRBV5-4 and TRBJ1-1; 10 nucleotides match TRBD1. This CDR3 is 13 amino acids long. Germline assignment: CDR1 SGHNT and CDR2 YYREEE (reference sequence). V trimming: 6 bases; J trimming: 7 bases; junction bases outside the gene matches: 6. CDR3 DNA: TGTGCCAGCACCAAAGACAGGGGGCGTGAAGCTTTCTTT. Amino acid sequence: CASTKDRGREAFF.

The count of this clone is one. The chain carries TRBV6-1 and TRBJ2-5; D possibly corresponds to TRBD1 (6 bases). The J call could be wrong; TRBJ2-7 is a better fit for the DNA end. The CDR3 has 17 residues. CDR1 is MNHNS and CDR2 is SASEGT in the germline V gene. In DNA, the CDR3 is TGTGCCAGCAGTGAAGCGCTTCATACAGGGAGCTCCTACGAGCAGTACTTC. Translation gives CASSEALHTGSSYEQYF.

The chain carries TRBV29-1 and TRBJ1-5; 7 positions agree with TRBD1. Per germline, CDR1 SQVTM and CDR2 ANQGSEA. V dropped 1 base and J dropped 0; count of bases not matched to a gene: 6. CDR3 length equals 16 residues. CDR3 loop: CSVEGQGVYSNQPQHF. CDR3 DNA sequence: TGCAGCGTTGAAGGTCAGGGGGTTTATAGCAATCAGCCCCAGCATTTT.

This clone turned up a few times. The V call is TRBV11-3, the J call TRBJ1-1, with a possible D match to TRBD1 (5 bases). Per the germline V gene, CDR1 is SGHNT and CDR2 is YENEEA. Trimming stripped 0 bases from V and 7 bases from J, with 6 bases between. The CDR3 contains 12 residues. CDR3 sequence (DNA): TGTGCCAGCAGCTTAGAGGGGGGTGAAGCTTTCTTT. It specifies CASSLEGGEAFF. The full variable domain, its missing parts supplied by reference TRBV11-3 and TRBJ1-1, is EAGVVQSPRYKIIEKKQPVAFWCNPISGHNTLYWYLQNLGQGPELLIRYENEEAVDDSQLPKDRFSAERLKGVDSTLKIQPAELGDSAVYLCASSLEGGEAFFGQGTRLTVV.

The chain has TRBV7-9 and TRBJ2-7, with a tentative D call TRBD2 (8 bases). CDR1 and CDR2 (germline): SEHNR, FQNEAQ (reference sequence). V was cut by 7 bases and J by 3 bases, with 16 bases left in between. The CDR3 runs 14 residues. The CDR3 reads CASTRGDSSYEQYF. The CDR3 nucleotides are TGTGCCAGCACGCGGGGGGACAGCAGCTACGAGCAGTACTTC.

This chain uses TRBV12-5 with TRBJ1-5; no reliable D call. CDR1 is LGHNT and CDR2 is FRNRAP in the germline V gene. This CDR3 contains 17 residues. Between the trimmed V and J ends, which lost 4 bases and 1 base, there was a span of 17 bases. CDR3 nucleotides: TGTGCTAGTGGTTGTTTTCTTAGCCCCGGGAGCAATCAGCCCCAGCATTTT. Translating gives CASGCFLSPGSNQPQHF.

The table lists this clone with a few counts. CDR3 DNA: TGCAGCGCCCTCGGAGAAACCTACGAGCAGTACTTC. It yields the protein CSALGETYEQYF. The gene calls are TRBV29-1 and TRBJ2-7; D remains ambiguous. This CDR3 region has 12 residues. V gave up 7 bases and J gave up 2 bases, with 12 bases separating them. CDR1 and CDR2 from the germline V gene are SQVTM and ANQGSEA.

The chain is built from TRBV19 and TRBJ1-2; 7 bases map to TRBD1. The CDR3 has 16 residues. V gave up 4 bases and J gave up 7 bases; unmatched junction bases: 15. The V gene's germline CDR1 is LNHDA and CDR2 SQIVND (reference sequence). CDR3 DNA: TGTGCCAGTAGTAACCCCTATCGACAGGGAAGTAGTGGCTACACCTTC. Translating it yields CASSNPYRQGSSGYTF.

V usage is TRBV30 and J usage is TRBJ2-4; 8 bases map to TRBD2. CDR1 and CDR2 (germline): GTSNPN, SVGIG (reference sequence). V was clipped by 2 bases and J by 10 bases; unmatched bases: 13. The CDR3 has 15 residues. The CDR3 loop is CAWSSLGTSGGIQYF. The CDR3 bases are TGTGCCTGGAGTTCACTGGGTACTAGCGGCGGGATTCAGTACTTC. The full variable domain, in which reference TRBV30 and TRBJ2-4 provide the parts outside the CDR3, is SQTIHQWPATLVQPVGSPLSLECTVEGTSNPNLYWYRQAAGRGLQLLFYSVGIGQISSEVPQNLSASRPQDRQFILSSKKLLLSDSGFYLCAWSSLGTSGGIQYFGAGTRLSVL.

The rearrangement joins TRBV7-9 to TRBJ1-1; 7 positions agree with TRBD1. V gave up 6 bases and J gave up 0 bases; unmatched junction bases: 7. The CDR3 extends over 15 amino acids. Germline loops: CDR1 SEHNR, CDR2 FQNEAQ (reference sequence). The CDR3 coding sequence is TGTGCCAGCAGAAGAAGGGGGCACGTGAACACTGAAGCTTTCTTT. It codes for CASRRRGHVNTEAFF.

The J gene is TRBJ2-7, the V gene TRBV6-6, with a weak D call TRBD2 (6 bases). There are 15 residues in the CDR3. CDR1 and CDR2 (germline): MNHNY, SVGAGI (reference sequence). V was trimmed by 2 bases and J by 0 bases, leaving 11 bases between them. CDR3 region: CASSYGLAVSYEQYF. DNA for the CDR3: TGTGCCAGCAGTTACGGTTTAGCGGTCTCCTACGAGCAGTACTTC.

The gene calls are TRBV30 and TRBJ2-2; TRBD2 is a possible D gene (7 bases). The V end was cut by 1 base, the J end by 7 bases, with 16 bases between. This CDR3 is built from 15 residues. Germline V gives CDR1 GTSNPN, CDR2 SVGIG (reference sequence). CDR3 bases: TGTGCCTGGAGTGGGGGGGGGAGGGGGTTCGGGGAGCTGTTTTTT. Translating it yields CAWSGGGRGFGELFF. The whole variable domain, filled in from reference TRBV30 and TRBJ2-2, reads SQTIHQWPATLVQPVGSPLSLECTVEGTSNPNLYWYRQAAGRGLQLLFYSVGIGQISSEVPQNLSASRPQDRQFILSSKKLLLSDSGFYLCAWSGGGRGFGELFFGEGSRLTVL.

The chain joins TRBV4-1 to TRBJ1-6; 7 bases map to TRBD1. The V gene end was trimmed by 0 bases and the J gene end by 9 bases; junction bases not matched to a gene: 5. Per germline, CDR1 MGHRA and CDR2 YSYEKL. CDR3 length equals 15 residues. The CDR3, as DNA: TGCGCCAGCAGCCAAGACCAGGGGGAGATTTCACCCCTCCACTTT. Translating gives CASSQDQGEISPLHF.

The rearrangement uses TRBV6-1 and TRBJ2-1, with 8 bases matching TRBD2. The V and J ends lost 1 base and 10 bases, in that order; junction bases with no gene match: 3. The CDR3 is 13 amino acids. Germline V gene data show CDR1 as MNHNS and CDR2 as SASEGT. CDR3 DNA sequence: TGTGCCAGCAGTGAAGGACTAGCGAGAGAGCAGTTCTTC. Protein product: CASSEGLAREQFF.

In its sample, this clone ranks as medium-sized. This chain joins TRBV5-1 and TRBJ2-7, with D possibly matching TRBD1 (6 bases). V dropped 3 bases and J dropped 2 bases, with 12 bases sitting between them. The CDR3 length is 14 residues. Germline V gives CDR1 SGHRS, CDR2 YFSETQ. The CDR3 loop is CASSSQGYPYEQYF. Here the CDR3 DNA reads TGCGCCAGCAGCTCCCAGGGGTATCCCTACGAGCAGTACTTC.